Presented here are 21 T cell receptor beta chains from one specimen sequenced in a study of T cell responses to AZD1222 COVID-19 vaccine (dated by TCRdb to about 2021). The library came from the immunoSEQ multiplex PCR assay. Drawn from immuneACCESS, this table holds only the in-frame rearrangements with V and J called that TCRdb kept. Clones are partly lost; checked studies trace under half to an unresolved V gene and leave the rest unexplained. This sample comprises under 200,000 clones, around nine tenths of them detected only once. Of the sample, roughly 1.6% falls within the top ten clones. The time point label, read with the paper, signifies: baseline before first vaccination. This sample comprised peripheral blood, obtained on day 0 of AZD1222 vaccination. These receptors all come from an adult in good health.

The rearrangement uses TRBV18 and TRBJ2-7; TRBD1 agrees at 7 bases. CDR3 length: 15 amino acids. V lost 4 bases, J lost 0 bases, and 6 bases stayed unmatched. Germline lookup yields CDR1 KGHSH and CDR2 LQKENI. The CDR3 here is CASSLRTGISYEQYF. Here the CDR3 DNA reads TGTGCCAGCTCACTGAGGACAGGCATCTCCTACGAGCAGTACTTC. The full variable domain, rest sourced from reference TRBV18 and TRBJ2-7, is NAGVMQNPRHLVRRRGQEARLRCSPMKGHSHVYWYRQLPEEGLKFMVYLQKENIIDESGMPKERFSAEFPKEGPSILRIQQVVRGDSAAYFCASSLRTGISYEQYFGPGTRLTVT.

The rearrangement links TRBV28 to TRBJ1-6; D unclear. CDR1 and CDR2 from the germline V gene are MDHEN and SYDVKM. V was pared by 3 bases and J by 5 bases, with 8 bases between. The CDR3 runs to 14 residues. The DNA for the CDR3 is TGTGCCAGCAGTTTCGCGGCCAATAATTCACCCCTCCACTTT. Amino acid sequence: CASSFAANNSPLHF.

V usage is TRBV5-6 and J usage is TRBJ1-4; D unresolved. The CDR3 is 16 amino acids. CDR1 SGHDT and CDR2 YYEEEE come from the germline V gene. The V and J ends lost 2 bases and 1 base respectively, with 12 bases between them. The CDR3 loop reads CASSFRRVRTNEKLFF. The DNA for the CDR3 is TGTGCCAGCAGCTTCCGAAGGGTGCGAACTAATGAAAAACTGTTTTTT.

This chain uses TRBV7-8 with TRBJ2-7; TRBD1 agrees at 7 bases. The trim removed 5 bases at V and 3 bases at J, leaving 10 bases unmatched. The length of the CDR3 is 15 residues. From germline, CDR1 is SGHVS and CDR2 FQNEAQ. In nucleotides, the CDR3 is TGTGCCAGCAGCCTCCGACAGGGTTTCGGCTACGAGCAGTACTTC. It encodes CASSLRQGFGYEQYF.

The rearrangement links TRBV4-3 to TRBJ1-1; D is unclear. CDR1 is LGHNA and CDR2 is YSLEER in the germline V gene. The CDR3 runs 14 residues. The V gene lost 0 bases and the J gene lost 2 bases, with 7 bases spanning the gap. The CDR3 DNA reads TGCGCCAGCAGCCAAGATCAACTAAACACTGAAGCTTTCTTT. Translating it yields CASSQDQLNTEAFF.

The chain carries TRBV5-1 and TRBJ2-1; 12 bases are a match to TRBD1. This CDR3 has 14 residues. From germline, CDR1 is SGHRS and CDR2 YFSETQ. V lost 5 bases, J lost 10 bases, and 7 bases stayed unmatched. CDR3 amino acids: CASSSGTGGGEQFF. The CDR3 nucleotides are TGCGCCAGCAGTTCCGGGACAGGGGGCGGAGAGCAGTTCTTC.

In this sample, this clone turned up once. The rearrangement uses TRBV6-5 and TRBJ1-1; D gene unclear. The CDR3 spans 14 residues. Trimming removed 2 bases from V and 0 bases from J, with 7 bases in between. CDR1 MNHEY and CDR2 SVGAGI come from the germline V gene. The CDR3 loop reads CASSYAQMNTEAFF. CDR3 coding DNA: TGTGCCAGCAGTTACGCACAGATGAACACTGAAGCTTTCTTT.

This chain links TRBV12-3 or TRBV12-4 with TRBJ1-2; TRBD1 matches at 9 bases. Unmatched junction bases numbered 2, after V lost 5 bases and J lost 7 bases. The CDR3 is 12 amino acids. CDR3 protein: CASSRQGGGYTF. CDR3 coding DNA: TGTGCCAGCAGTCGACAGGGGGGTGGCTACACCTTC.

This chain links TRBV9 with TRBJ2-7; D is undetermined. The CDR3 sequence is 14 residues long. CDR1 and CDR2 (germline): SGDLS, YYNGEE. Trimming pared 1 base from V and 2 bases from J, leaving 10 bases between. CDR3 nucleotide sequence: TGTGCCAGCAGCGTACGGGCAGAAACCTACGAGCAGTACTTC. Its translation: CASSVRAETYEQYF.

The rearrangement uses TRBV7-3 and TRBJ1-2, with 7 bases identical to TRBD1. The CDR3 extends over 13 amino acids. Germline CDR1 reads SGHTA; CDR2 reads FQGTGA. V dropped 2 bases and J dropped 7; count of bases not matched to a gene: 4. CDR3 residues: CASSLQQGSGYTF. The CDR3 bases are TGTGCCAGCAGCTTACAACAGGGGAGTGGCTACACCTTC.

The chain recombines TRBV28 with TRBJ1-6; D may be TRBD1 (5 bases). Germline loops: CDR1 MDHEN, CDR2 SYDVKM. This CDR3 is 13 amino acids long. With 6 bases removed from V and 8 bases from J, the gap between germline ends came to 11 bases. The CDR3 DNA follows: TGTGCCAGCAGCCGAACAGGTCATTCACCCCTCCACTTT. The encoded protein is CASSRTGHSPLHF.

This chain joins TRBV10-3 and TRBJ2-1; the D is unclear. This CDR3 is 12 amino acids long. Trimming removed 6 bases from V and 3 bases from J, with 6 bases in between. The germline CDR1 and CDR2 sequences are ENHRY and SYGVKD. Written as DNA, the CDR3 is TGTGCCATCAGGACCAACTACAATGAGCAGTTCTTC. Translated: CAIRTNYNEQFF.

The chain employs TRBV19 and TRBJ1-2; TRBD1 aligns across 7 bases. J was trimmed by 4 bases and V by 11 bases; bases with no gene match: 10. Germline V gene sequence: CDR1 LNHDA, CDR2 SQIVND (reference sequence). This CDR3 region has 13 residues. As DNA, the CDR3 is TGTGCCTCGAGAGAGGGGGCGATCTATGGCTACACCTTC. Amino acids: CASREGAIYGYTF.

This chain connects TRBV7-9 to TRBJ2-1; tentative D call: TRBD2 (6 bases). Germline assignment: CDR1 SEHNR and CDR2 FQNEAQ (reference sequence). V lost 5 bases and J lost 5, with 25 bases in between. The CDR3 loop spans 18 amino acids. The CDR3 spells CASSPVGARGSVDNEQFF. CDR3 coding DNA: TGTGCCAGCAGCCCAGTTGGTGCGCGGGGATCTGTCGACAATGAGCAGTTCTTC.

The chain couples TRBV19 to TRBJ1-5, with D uncertain. Germline CDR1 is LNHDA and CDR2 is SQIVND (reference sequence). The CDR3 totals 14 residues. V dropped 5 bases and J dropped 2 bases, with 10 bases sitting between them. The CDR3 sequence is CASSQSRGNQPQHF. CDR3 DNA: TGTGCCAGTAGTCAATCTAGGGGCAATCAGCCCCAGCATTTT.

The chain has TRBV6-5 and TRBJ1-3; weak D call: TRBD1 (6 bases). Deletions cut 4 bases from V and 2 bases from J, with 9 bases between. The CDR3 spans 14 residues. CDR1 is MNHEY, CDR2 SVGAGI, per germline. The CDR3 loop reads CASSSGTPGNTIYF. In DNA form, the CDR3 reads TGTGCCAGCAGTTCCGGGACACCTGGAAACACCATATATTTT.

J is TRBJ2-7 and V is TRBV7-9; 8 nucleotides agree with TRBD2. From germline, CDR1 is SEHNR and CDR2 FQNEAQ (reference sequence). V shed 1 base, J shed 3 bases, and the junction held 5 bases outside the gene matches. The CDR3 spans 15 residues. The CDR3 sequence is CASSLGQRGNYEQYF. The CDR3 bases are TGTGCCAGCAGCTTAGGTCAGCGGGGGAACTACGAGCAGTACTTC.

The chain is built from TRBV9 and TRBJ1-3; D uncertain. CDR1 is SGDLS and CDR2 is YYNGEE in the germline V gene. This CDR3 has 15 amino acids. Trimming shortened V by 0 bases and J by 2 bases, and 9 bases separated the two germline ends. DNA of the CDR3: TGTGCCAGCAGCGTAGAGGCAAGTCCTGGAAACACCATATATTTT. Translated: CASSVEASPGNTIYF.

The chain combines TRBV5-6 with TRBJ2-7; D gene ambiguous. The germline CDR1 and CDR2 sequences are SGHDT and YYEEEE. CDR3 size: 11 residues. Trimming cost V 6 bases and J 3 bases, with 7 bases left between them. The CDR3 bases are TGTGCCAGCAACAAACACTACGAGCAGTACTTC. This sequence encodes CASNKHYEQYF.

V is TRBV5-8 and J is TRBJ2-7; D is ambiguous. The V end was cut by 1 base, the J end by 3 bases, with 14 bases between. The length of the CDR3 is 15 residues. CDR1 and CDR2 (germline): SGHTS, YDEGEE. The CDR3 loop reads CASSLRNSKLYEQYF. The CDR3 DNA is TGTGCCAGCAGCTTGAGGAACTCGAAACTCTACGAGCAGTACTTC.

The chain recombines TRBV5-1 with TRBJ2-6; D is undetermined. The CDR3 extends over 14 amino acids. Per germline, CDR1 SGHRS and CDR2 YFSETQ. Trimming removed 2 bases at V and 1 base at J, with 4 bases between. CDR3 protein: CASSFESGANVLTF. The CDR3 DNA reads TGCGCCAGCAGCTTTGAATCTGGGGCCAACGTCCTGACTTTC.